Below are 28 T cell receptor beta chains sequenced from a single sample in a study of blood T cell repertoires in COVID-19 (dated by TCRdb to the early 2020s). The method behind the library was the immunoSEQ multiplex PCR assay. Here the immuneACCESS table is served through TCRdb, limited to in-frame sequences with V and J called. Missing clones are a known gap in these copies; in checked studies unresolved V genes cover under half, and the rest lacks a known reason. Across this sample there are over 350,000 clones, with 85% to 90% seen only once. More than 0.95% of the sample comes from the top ten. The sequencing input was PBMCs or T cells enriched from blood (not recorded which). These TCRs come from a woman aged 18 to 35 who had recovered from COVID-19.

The rearrangement joins TRBV6-5 to TRBJ1-2, with TRBD1 identical over 9 bases. Trimming at V came to 2 bases and at J to 8 bases, leaving 6 bases not matched to a gene. Looked up from germline, CDR1 is MNHEY and CDR2 is SVGAGI. There are 14 residues in the CDR3. The CDR3 region has the DNA TGTGCCAGCAGTTACGACAGGGGGGGGTTCGGCTACACCTTC. It codes for CASSYDRGGFGYTF.

The V and J genes are TRBV19 and TRBJ2-1; 8 bases match TRBD2. The germline V gene has CDR1 LNHDA and CDR2 SQIVND (reference sequence). V gave up 2 bases and J gave up 5 bases; unmatched junction bases: 5. This CDR3 is 15 amino acids long. The CDR3 bases are TGTGCCAGTAGTATAATAGCGGGGACCCACAATGAGCAGTTCTTC. As protein: CASSIIAGTHNEQFF.

V gene TRBV19 combines with J gene TRBJ1-2; 7 bases fit TRBD1. J lost 6 bases, V lost 8 bases, and 12 bases had no gene match. The CDR3 covers 14 residues. Looked up from germline, CDR1 is LNHDA and CDR2 is SQIVND (reference sequence). The CDR3 nucleotides are TGTGCCAGTCTATTGACAGGGCGAGGGAATGGCTACACCTTC. Translation gives CASLLTGRGNGYTF.

Here the CDR3 DNA reads TGTGCCAGCAGTTTAAGCTTAGCCAAAAACATTCAGTACTTC. Translated: CASSLSLAKNIQYF. The chain joins TRBV27 to TRBJ2-4; D ambiguous. The CDR3 is 14 residues long. V was shortened by 2 bases and J by 0 bases, with 5 bases between the two germline ends. The V gene's germline CDR1 is MNHEY and CDR2 SMNVEV (reference sequence).

The chain is built from TRBV19 and TRBJ1-5, with D unclear. The germline gives CDR1 LNHDA, CDR2 SQIVND (reference sequence). This CDR3 is built from 13 residues. Trimming left V 10 bases short and J 3 bases short, with 13 bases between. The chain's CDR3 is CATGGGFNQPQHF. The CDR3 DNA sequence: TGTGCCACTGGTGGCGGGTTCAATCAGCCCCAGCATTTT.

The chain has TRBV30 and TRBJ1-3; D is possibly TRBD1 (5 bases). V was pared by 7 bases and J by 1 base, with 11 bases between. The V gene's germline CDR1 is GTSNPN and CDR2 SVGIG (reference sequence). The CDR3 consists of 13 residues. The DNA of the CDR3 is TGTGCCTATCCCAGGGATTCTGGAAACACCATATATTTT. Residues: CAYPRDSGNTIYF. Together with reference TRBV30 and TRBJ1-3, the CDR3 gives the full variable domain: SQTIHQWPATLVQPVGSPLSLECTVEGTSNPNLYWYRQAAGRGLQLLFYSVGIGQISSEVPQNLSASRPQDRQFILSSKKLLLSDSGFYLCAYPRDSGNTIYFGEGSWLTVV.

The chain combines TRBV20-1 with TRBJ2-7; D perhaps matches TRBD1 (5 bases). Trimming pared 3 bases from V and 4 bases from J, leaving 13 bases between. Germline-derived CDR1 and CDR2 are DFQATT and SNEGSKA (reference sequence). This CDR3 is 13 amino acids long. Here the CDR3 reads CSASNPGIYEQYF. CDR3 DNA sequence: TGCAGTGCTAGTAACCCAGGGATTTACGAGCAGTACTTC.

The chain combines TRBV4-2 with TRBJ1-2; tentative D call: TRBD1 (6 bases). CDR1 LGHNA and CDR2 YNFKEQ come from the germline V gene. With 6 bases removed from V and 8 bases from J, the gap between germline ends came to 19 bases. The CDR3 has 14 amino acids. This chain's CDR3 is CASRPDGGKEGYTF. The CDR3 region has the DNA TGTGCCAGCAGGCCAGATGGGGGCAAGGAGGGCTACACCTTC.

This clone was counted a few times. The chain uses TRBV10-2 and TRBJ1-2, with D possibly being TRBD1 (5 bases). This CDR3 is built from 14 residues. V gave up 9 bases and J gave up 0 bases, with 14 bases separating them. Germline-derived CDR1 and CDR2 are WSHSY and SAAADI. CDR3 residues: CASGARRSNYGYTF. For the CDR3, the DNA is TGCGCCAGTGGGGCCAGGAGATCTAACTATGGCTACACCTTC.

The rearrangement uses TRBV5-4 and TRBJ1-6; TRBD1 aligns across 8 bases. Per germline, CDR1 SGHNT and CDR2 YYREEE (reference sequence). This CDR3 comprises 16 residues. J gave up 5 bases and V 4 bases, and 8 bases lay outside the gene matches. The CDR3 reads CASSAPGQVHNSPLHF. CDR3 sequence (DNA): TGTGCCAGCAGCGCCCCGGGACAGGTTCATAATTCACCCCTCCACTTT.

The CDR3 sequence is CASSQALTYTGELFF. For the CDR3, the DNA is TGTGCCAGCAGCCAAGCTTTGACATACACCGGGGAGCTGTTTTTT. This rearrangement joins TRBV14 to TRBJ2-2; D remains ambiguous. This CDR3 is 15 amino acids long. Between the trimmed V and J ends, which lost 1 base and 3 bases, there was a span of 9 bases. Germline CDR1 SGHDN, CDR2 FVKESK. The complete variable domain, with remaining parts taken from reference TRBV14 and TRBJ2-2, reads EAGVTQFPSHSVIEKGQTVTLRCDPISGHDNLYWYRRVMGKEIKFLLHFVKESKQDESGMPNNRFLAERTGGTYSTLKVQPAELEDSGVYFCASSQALTYTGELFFGEGSRLTVL.

This clone showed up just once. The chain links TRBV7-2 to TRBJ1-2, with 7 positions matching TRBD1. Looked up from germline, CDR1 is SGHTA and CDR2 is FQGNSA. The CDR3 is 14 amino acids. V lost 1 base and J lost 7; bases outside the gene matches: 6. The CDR3 here is CASSLETGWGGYTF. In nucleotides, the CDR3 is TGTGCCAGCAGCTTAGAGACAGGGTGGGGTGGCTACACCTTC.

V is TRBV7-9 and J is TRBJ2-2; D unresolved. The CDR3 consists of 13 residues. Per the germline V gene, CDR1 is SEHNR and CDR2 is FQNEAQ (reference sequence). Trimming pared 4 bases from V and 6 bases from J, leaving 9 bases between. The CDR3 DNA reads TGTGCCAGCAGCTCCCAGGTGGCCGGGGAGCTGTTTTTT. This translates into CASSSQVAGELFF.

This rearrangement joins TRBV27 to TRBJ2-7; 13 bases agree with TRBD2. V lost 2 bases and J lost 3; bases outside the gene matches: 4. The germline gives CDR1 MNHEY, CDR2 SMNVEV (reference sequence). The CDR3 length is 16 residues. CDR3 DNA sequence: TGTGCCAGCAGTTTAGGGACTAGCGGGGCTTTCTACGAGCAGTACTTC. Protein product: CASSLGTSGAFYEQYF.

CDR3: CSVEVDQSDNNYGYTF. DNA of the CDR3: TGCAGCGTTGAAGTTGACCAGTCCGACAATAACTATGGCTACACCTTC. The chain combines TRBV29-1 with TRBJ1-2; no clear D gene. Trimming left V 1 base short and J 1 base short, with 16 bases between. From germline, CDR1 is SQVTM and CDR2 ANQGSEA. The CDR3 is made up of 16 amino acids.

The chain joins TRBV5-1 to TRBJ2-7; D ambiguous. CDR1 SGHRS and CDR2 YFSETQ come from the germline V gene. The V end lost 7 bases, the J end lost 2 bases, and 13 bases lay between the germline ends. The CDR3 covers 13 residues. For the CDR3, the DNA is TGCGCCAGCGGTCAGACTGATCCCTACGAGCAGTACTTC. Protein: CASGQTDPYEQYF.

This clone was recorded once. The rearrangement uses TRBV2 and TRBJ2-5, with D perhaps matching TRBD1 (6 bases). V was shortened by 6 bases and J by 3 bases, with 14 bases between the two germline ends. There are 14 residues in the CDR3. Germline V gene lookup returns CDR1 SNHLY and CDR2 FYNNEI. The CDR3 DNA is TGTGCCAGCAGATACCGGGACATTAAAGAGACCCAGTACTTC. Protein product: CASRYRDIKETQYF.

The V call is TRBV6-1, the J call TRBJ1-2; 8 positions match TRBD1. The CDR3 sequence is 12 residues long. Per the germline V gene, CDR1 is MNHNS and CDR2 is SASEGT. With V trimmed by 5 bases and J by 8 bases, 4 bases remained unmatched. CDR3 nucleotide sequence: TGTGCCAGCAGTTTAGACAGGGGAGGCTACACCTTC. This translates into CASSLDRGGYTF.

The J gene is TRBJ1-2, the V gene TRBV4-1; no clear D. Germline V CDR1 and CDR2: MGHRA, YSYEKL. The CDR3 is 12 residues long. Deletions cut 2 bases from V and 4 bases from J, with 5 bases between. The CDR3 DNA reads TGCGCCAGCAGCCAACCCAGCTATGGCTACACCTTC. Translation: CASSQPSYGYTF.

The table lists this clone with a count of one. This chain connects TRBV5-1 to TRBJ2-1; TRBD1 aligns across 9 bases. With 5 bases clipped from V and 1 base from J, the junction kept 1 base outside the gene matches. The CDR3 length is 14 residues. Per germline, CDR1 SGHRS and CDR2 YFSETQ. This chain's CDR3 is CASRGTGSYNEQFF. The CDR3 DNA follows: TGCGCCAGCAGAGGGACAGGGTCCTACAATGAGCAGTTCTTC.

The chain is built from TRBV23-1 and TRBJ1-5, with D perhaps matching TRBD1 (5 bases). TRBV23-1 is an ORF, and what it does is uncertain. V lost 4 bases and J 0 bases, leaving 10 bases between the germline ends. The CDR3 runs 15 residues. In nucleotides, the CDR3 is TGCGCCAGCAGTCGACAGATTAATAGCAATCAGCCCCAGCATTTT. Its protein product is CASSRQINSNQPQHF.

The chain combines TRBV9 with TRBJ2-3, with 9 bases lining up with TRBD2. Germline V gives CDR1 SGDLS, CDR2 YYNGEE. CDR3 length: 18 amino acids. After removal of 0 bases from V and 1 base from J, the junction contained 9 bases not matched to a gene. The CDR3, as DNA: TGTGCCAGCAGCGTAGCTACGTTGGTAGCGGGGGGCACAGATACGCAGTATTTT. It encodes CASSVATLVAGGTDTQYF.

The V call is TRBV6-5, the J call TRBJ1-2; 8 nucleotides align to TRBD1. Germline loops: CDR1 MNHEY, CDR2 SVGAGI. This CDR3 is built from 15 residues. V shed 6 bases, J shed 6 bases, and the junction held 12 bases outside the gene matches. CDR3: CASSGQGAPWNGYTF. Here the CDR3 DNA reads TGTGCCAGCAGCGGTCAGGGGGCCCCCTGGAATGGCTACACCTTC.

A few counts support this clone. The chain joins TRBV27 to TRBJ1-2, with D uncertain. CDR1 MNHEY and CDR2 SMNVEV come from the germline V gene (reference sequence). The CDR3 loop spans 13 amino acids. Trimming left V 0 bases short and J 4 bases short, with 6 bases between. CDR3 sequence: CASSLSHSYGYTF. For the CDR3, the DNA is TGTGCCAGCAGTTTATCCCACAGCTATGGCTACACCTTC.

The chain carries TRBV3-1 (or the pseudogene TRBV3-2) and TRBJ1-1, with D hard to call. The CDR3 has 15 amino acids. Between the trimmed V and J ends, which lost 4 bases and 1 base, there was a span of 13 bases. Germline V gives CDR1 LGHDT, CDR2 YNNKEL (reference sequence). The CDR3 DNA is TGTGCCAGCAGCCCGGAGGGTACCCCGAACACTGAAGCTTTCTTT. Its protein is CASSPEGTPNTEAFF.

This clone came up once. At one end the junction does not follow the germline gene, possibly because of a read error. The chain combines TRBV6-5 with TRBJ2-5; D is undetermined. The CDR3 has 14 amino acids. Germline V lookup: CDR1 MNHEY, CDR2 SVGAGI. This CDR3 is CASRRIQPQGTQYF. The CDR3 DNA sequence: TGTGCCAGCAGGCGGATTCAGCCTCAAGGGACCCAGTACTTC.

Here the CDR3 reads CATSSGTGLNTEAFF. CDR3 in DNA: TGTGCCACCAGCAGTGGGACAGGTTTGAACACTGAAGCTTTCTTT. V usage is TRBV15 and J usage is TRBJ1-1; 8 bases match TRBD1. V lost 3 bases to trimming and J lost 0 bases; unmatched junction nucleotides: 3. This CDR3 region has 15 residues. Germline CDR1 reads LNHNV; CDR2 reads YYDKDF (reference sequence). Full variable domain (missing parts from reference TRBV15 and TRBJ1-1): DAMVIQNPRYQVTQFGKPVTLSCSQTLNHNVMYWYQQKSSQAPKLLFHYYDKDFNNEADTPDNFQSRRPNTSFCFLDIRSPGLGDTAMYLCATSSGTGLNTEAFFGQGTRLTVV.

The chain has TRBV9 and TRBJ1-2, with D unresolved. Germline-derived CDR1 and CDR2 are SGDLS and YYNGEE. The CDR3 sequence is 16 residues long. V was shortened by 4 bases and J by 1 base, with 17 bases between the two germline ends. In DNA form, the CDR3 reads TGTGCCAGCAGCCCGGACGAAGGAGGATTTAACTATGGCTACACCTTC. Its protein product is CASSPDEGGFNYGYTF.